Presented here are 28 T cell receptor beta chains from one specimen sequenced in a study of T cell responses to AZD1222 COVID-19 vaccine (dated by TCRdb to about 2021). The library was obtained by the immunoSEQ multiplex PCR assay. This immuneACCESS table, as held by TCRdb, lists in-frame sequences with V and J called but not all clones. Of the missing ones, under half trace to an unresolved V gene in checked studies; the others have no known cause. The sample table contains some 150,000 clones; only one count was recorded for more than 85% of them. Clones ranked in the top ten supply about 3.9% of the sample. Sample time point, as interpreted from the label and publication: baseline before first vaccination. Sequenced material: peripheral blood, taken on day 0 of AZD1222 vaccination. Receptor source: an adult in good health.

The gene calls are TRBV27 and TRBJ2-7; 7 positions agree with TRBD1. From germline, CDR1 is MNHEY and CDR2 SMNVEV (reference sequence). This CDR3 comprises 14 residues. V gave up 3 bases and J gave up 3 bases; unmatched junction bases: 5. CDR3 DNA sequence: TGTGCCAGCAGTTTCGGACAGGAACACTACGAGCAGTACTTC. Translating gives CASSFGQEHYEQYF.

This chain links TRBV5-4 with TRBJ1-4, with D unclear. Germline values: CDR1 SGHNT, CDR2 YYREEE (reference sequence). The germline V and J ends were trimmed by 4 bases and 5 bases, with 12 bases remaining between them. This CDR3 has 14 residues. The CDR3 protein is CASSARETNEKLFF. The CDR3 region has the DNA TGTGCCAGCAGCGCCCGGGAGACAAATGAAAAACTGTTTTTT.

The rearrangement links TRBV12-5 to TRBJ2-6; possibly TRBD2 for D (5 bases). The germline V and J ends were trimmed by 4 bases and 4 bases, with 14 bases remaining between them. The CDR3 is made up of 16 amino acids. The V gene's germline CDR1 is LGHNT and CDR2 FRNRAP. The DNA of the CDR3 is TGTGCTAGTGGTTCAGGACTGTCAATGGGGGCCAACGTCCTGACTTTC. Amino acids: CASGSGLSMGANVLTF.

The chain couples TRBV7-9 to TRBJ2-2; D gene unclear. Trimming pared 9 bases from V and 1 base from J, leaving 6 bases between. From germline, CDR1 is SEHNR and CDR2 FQNEAQ (reference sequence). The CDR3 is made up of 12 amino acids. The CDR3 is CARLENTGELFF. The CDR3 bases are TGTGCCAGGTTGGAGAACACCGGGGAGCTGTTTTTT.

The rearrangement joins TRBV6-2 or TRBV6-3 to TRBJ1-5; a weak D match, TRBD1 (6 bases). The CDR3 extends over 15 amino acids. The germline CDR1 and CDR2 sequences are MNHEY and SVGEGT. V was shortened by 5 bases and J by 7 bases, with 18 bases between the two germline ends. In DNA form, the CDR3 reads TGTGCCAGCAGTCCCAGGGGAGGGGTAGGGCAGCCCCAGCATTTT. Its translation is CASSPRGGVGQPQHF.

The chain combines TRBV5-1 with TRBJ1-3, with a possible D match to TRBD1 (5 bases). The CDR3 has 17 amino acids. The V end was cut by 0 bases, the J end by 4 bases, with 17 bases between. The germline gives CDR1 SGHRS, CDR2 YFSETQ. The CDR3 region is CASSLANGAERGNTIYF. CDR3 coding DNA: TGCGCCAGCAGCTTGGCCAATGGGGCCGAGAGGGGAAACACCATATATTTT.

The chain combines TRBV10-3 with TRBJ2-3, with 9 nucleotides matching TRBD1. CDR1 is ENHRY, CDR2 SYGVKD, per germline. This CDR3 region has 14 residues. The V and J ends lost 4 bases and 4 bases, in that order; junction bases with no gene match: 3. The CDR3 protein is CAISGTGVADTQYF. CDR3 in DNA: TGTGCCATCAGTGGGACAGGGGTTGCAGATACGCAGTATTTT.

The V call is TRBV4-1, the J call TRBJ2-3, with TRBD1 identical over 8 bases. The CDR3 spans 16 residues. The germline gives CDR1 MGHRA, CDR2 YSYEKL. V lost 4 bases and J lost 4; bases outside the gene matches: 10. In nucleotides, the CDR3 is TGCGCCAGCAGCCCCCTCCCCCAGGGGGCGGCAGATACGCAGTATTTT. This codes for CASSPLPQGAADTQYF.

J is TRBJ1-3 and V is TRBV30, with TRBD1 matching 7 bases. The germline gives CDR1 GTSNPN, CDR2 SVGIG (reference sequence). This CDR3 has 14 amino acids. With V trimmed by 5 bases and J by 3 bases, 7 bases remained unmatched. CDR3 nucleotide sequence: TGTGCCTGGTATAGGGGGCTTGGTGGAAACACCATATATTTT. Protein product: CAWYRGLGGNTIYF. The full variable domain, in which reference TRBV30 and TRBJ1-3 provide the parts outside the CDR3, is SQTIHQWPATLVQPVGSPLSLECTVEGTSNPNLYWYRQAAGRGLQLLFYSVGIGQISSEVPQNLSASRPQDRQFILSSKKLLLSDSGFYLCAWYRGLGGNTIYFGEGSWLTVV.

The CDR3 spells CASSFPAPAFF. The CDR3 DNA follows: TGCGCCAGCAGCTTCCCCGCCCCAGCTTTCTTT. The genes are TRBV5-1 and TRBJ1-1; D call uncertain. The V gene's germline CDR1 is SGHRS and CDR2 YFSETQ. V was shortened by 2 bases and J by 10 bases, with 9 bases between the two germline ends. CDR3 length: 11 residues.

This clone was observed a single time. V gene TRBV10-3 combines with J gene TRBJ1-4, with TRBD1 matching 12 bases. The trim removed 8 bases at V and 8 bases at J, leaving 3 bases unmatched. The CDR3 spans 13 residues. From germline, CDR1 is ENHRY and CDR2 SYGVKD. CDR3 bases: TGTGCCATCGGGACAGGGGGCGGAGAAAAACTGTTTTTT. Translation: CAIGTGGGEKLFF.

The chain recombines TRBV19 with TRBJ2-1; 9 bases align to TRBD1. This CDR3 spans 17 amino acids. Unmatched junction bases numbered 15, after V lost 6 bases and J lost 6 bases. Per the germline V gene, CDR1 is LNHDA and CDR2 is SQIVND (reference sequence). CDR3 amino acids: CASSPDRGLSYGNEQFF. The CDR3 nucleotides read TGTGCCAGTAGCCCGGACAGGGGATTGAGTTATGGCAATGAGCAGTTCTTC.

The chain links TRBV7-5 to TRBJ2-7; the table gives TRBD2 as D, unverified against the DNA. TRBV7-5 is given as a pseudogene. The CDR3 is made up of 15 amino acids. CDR3 region: CVRSLPAGDSREQYF. CDR3 bases: TGTGTCAGAAGCTTACCGGCGGGAGATTCCCGCGAGCAGTACTTC.

This chain links TRBV19 with TRBJ2-2; D possibly uses TRBD1 or TRBD2 (5 bases each). The CDR3 sequence is 15 residues long. The V end was cut by 6 bases, the J end by 7 bases, with 18 bases between. Per the germline V gene, CDR1 is LNHDA and CDR2 is SQIVND (reference sequence). The CDR3 sequence is CASRRRGPQDGELFF. Written as DNA, the CDR3 is TGTGCCAGTAGGAGAAGGGGACCACAGGACGGGGAGCTGTTTTTT. Supplemented by reference TRBV19 and TRBJ2-2, the full variable domain reads DGGITQSPKYLFRKEGQNVTLSCEQNLNHDAMYWYRQDPGQGLRLIYYSQIVNDFQKGDIAEGYSVSREKKESFPLTVTSAQKNPTAFYLCASRRRGPQDGELFFGEGSRLTVL.

This sequence joins TRBV15 and TRBJ1-5; possibly TRBD1 for D (6 bases). Trimming stripped 0 bases from V and 3 bases from J, with 9 bases between. This CDR3 comprises 15 residues. The germline gives CDR1 LNHNV, CDR2 YYDKDF (reference sequence). The CDR3 loop is CATSREQGHNQPQHF. DNA of the CDR3: TGTGCCACCAGCAGAGAACAGGGCCACAATCAGCCCCAGCATTTT.

The V gene is TRBV2, the J gene TRBJ2-7, with 9 bases aligning to TRBD1. Per the germline V gene, CDR1 is SNHLY and CDR2 is FYNNEI. Trimming cost V 3 bases and J 4 bases; bases outside gene matches: 1. This CDR3 contains 13 residues. CDR3 nucleotides: TGTGCCAGCAGTGATGGGACAGGGTACGAGCAGTACTTC. Its protein is CASSDGTGYEQYF.

The CDR3 sequence: CSVSTGQGYGYTF. CDR3 nucleotide sequence: TGCAGCGTCTCAACCGGACAGGGGTATGGCTACACCTTC. The genes are TRBV29-1 and TRBJ1-2, with 9 positions matching TRBD1. CDR1 SQVTM and CDR2 ANQGSEA come from the germline V gene. The V and J ends lost 6 bases and 5 bases, in that order; junction bases with no gene match: 7. This CDR3 region has 13 residues.

This chain uses TRBV7-7 with TRBJ2-2; the D gene could be TRBD1 or TRBD2 (5 bases each). V was cut by 3 bases and J by 3 bases, with 11 bases left in between. CDR1 SSHAT and CDR2 FNYEAQ come from the germline V gene (reference sequence). This CDR3 region has 15 residues. The CDR3 region is CASSFSRGDTGELFF. CDR3 nucleotide sequence: TGTGCCAGCAGCTTCAGTCGGGGCGACACCGGGGAGCTGTTTTTT.

The chain links TRBV3-1 (or the pseudogene TRBV3-2) to TRBJ1-2; D is ambiguous. The ends were cut back, 4 bases at V and 4 bases at J, with 4 bases in the middle. There are 11 residues in the CDR3. Germline V CDR1 and CDR2: LGHDT, YNNKEL (reference sequence). Written as DNA, the CDR3 is TGTGCCAGCAGCCGCGGCTATGGCTACACCTTC. This encodes CASSRGYGYTF.

The rearrangement uses TRBV3-1 (or the pseudogene TRBV3-2) and TRBJ1-2; no clear D gene. CDR3 length equals 14 residues. The V end lost 3 bases, the J end lost 10 bases, and 18 bases lay between the germline ends. Germline V gene lookup returns CDR1 LGHDT and CDR2 YNNKEL (reference sequence). CDR3 nucleotide sequence: TGTGCCAGCAGCCATGACGTCCACTTACATGACTACACCTTC. Its protein is CASSHDVHLHDYTF.

The chain combines TRBV27 with TRBJ2-7, with 7 bases fitting TRBD2. V shed 0 bases, J shed 0 bases, and the junction held 5 bases outside the gene matches. Per germline, CDR1 MNHEY and CDR2 SMNVEV (reference sequence). This CDR3 spans 16 amino acids. Here the CDR3 DNA reads TGTGCCAGCAGTTTATCCCAGCGGGGTCTCTCCTACGAGCAGTACTTC. Its translation: CASSLSQRGLSYEQYF.

The rearrangement joins TRBV6-5 to TRBJ2-3, with D possibly TRBD2 on 6 matching bases. The CDR3 is 11 residues long. Trimming pared 9 bases from V and 11 bases from J, leaving 15 bases between. The V gene's germline CDR1 is MNHEY and CDR2 SVGAGI. This CDR3 is CASGRGSGQYF. The CDR3 coding sequence is TGTGCCAGTGGCCGGGGGTCGGGGCAGTATTTT.

V is TRBV19 and J is TRBJ1-1; D uncertain. V gave up 5 bases and J gave up 5 bases, with 6 bases separating them. The V gene's germline CDR1 is LNHDA and CDR2 SQIVND (reference sequence). The CDR3 has 11 residues. CDR3 region: CASSLRTEAFF. The CDR3 DNA follows: TGTGCCAGTAGTCTCCGAACTGAAGCTTTCTTT.

V is TRBV10-1 and J is TRBJ2-3; 10 nucleotides line up with TRBD2. Per germline, CDR1 WNHNN and CDR2 SYGVQD (reference sequence). The J segment lost 9 bases and the V segment lost 4 bases, leaving 4 bases of the junction unmatched. CDR3 size: 13 residues. CDR3 amino acids: CASSGIAGGTQYF. CDR3 DNA sequence: TGCGCCAGCAGTGGGATAGCGGGGGGAACGCAGTATTTT.

In its sample, this clone was seen once. V usage is TRBV28 and J usage is TRBJ2-7, with 7 bases that match TRBD2. Germline trimming cut 6 bases from V and 4 bases from J; bases unmatched to any gene: 15. The V gene's germline CDR1 is MDHEN and CDR2 SYDVKM. The CDR3 totals 16 residues. The CDR3 region has the DNA TGTGCCAGCAGCCCAGGAGGCGCGGGGGTTATTTACGAGCAGTACTTC. Protein product: CASSPGGAGVIYEQYF. Drawing the rest from reference TRBV28 and TRBJ2-7, the complete variable domain is DVKVTQSSRYLVKRTGEKVFLECVQDMDHENMFWYRQDPGLGLRLIYFSYDVKMKEKGDIPEGYSVSREKKERFSLILESASTNQTSMYLCASSPGGAGVIYEQYFGPGTRLTVT.

V is TRBV30 and J is TRBJ2-7; 10 bases fit TRBD1. CDR1 is GTSNPN, CDR2 SVGIG, per germline (reference sequence). CDR3 length: 15 amino acids. Trimming removed 0 bases from V and 2 bases from J; junction bases left unmatched: 4. CDR3 DNA sequence: TGTGCCTGGAGTGTACGGGACAGGGGCCCCTACGAGCAGTACTTC. It codes for CAWSVRDRGPYEQYF. Full variable domain (missing parts from reference TRBV30 and TRBJ2-7): SQTIHQWPATLVQPVGSPLSLECTVEGTSNPNLYWYRQAAGRGLQLLFYSVGIGQISSEVPQNLSASRPQDRQFILSSKKLLLSDSGFYLCAWSVRDRGPYEQYFGPGTRLTVT.

The V and J genes are TRBV6-5 and TRBJ2-3, with 7 bases identical to TRBD1. In germline, CDR1 is MNHEY, CDR2 SVGAGI. The junction had 3 bases not matched to a gene; V was cut back by 6 bases and J by 0 bases. The CDR3 contains 14 residues. The CDR3 DNA reads TGTGCCAGCAGGCCGGGACAGAGCACAGATACGCAGTATTTT. This gives the protein CASRPGQSTDTQYF.

V and J are TRBV7-9 and TRBJ2-7; the D is unclear. The CDR3 spans 14 residues. Germline CDR1 and CDR2: SEHNR and FQNEAQ (reference sequence). V lost 1 base and J 0 bases, leaving 7 bases between the germline ends. CDR3 coding DNA: TGTGCCAGCAGCTTAGTAAGGCGCTCCTACGAGCAGTACTTC. Protein: CASSLVRRSYEQYF.